This T cell receptor beta chain was sequenced during a study of shared clonotypes between healthy human individuals. Study-wide points: Incomplete sequencing of sorted subsets was indicated by rarefaction despite large depth.

Germline V lookup: CDR1 MGHRA, CDR2 YSYEKL. CDR3 length: 16 residues. Trimming took off 0 bases at V and 4 bases at J, with 15 bases between the two ends. With respect to this clone: The antigen is undetermined.

Each PCR replicate from the sorted subsets contained about 200 ng DNA, which is some 31,000 T cell genomes. Authors' data handling: Filtering differed since immunoSEQ provided only junctions, with no quality scores. Some clones are missing from TCRdb's copy, which holds only in-frame ones; the method was immunoSEQ multiplex PCR. The DNA gave D and trimming, while V, J and clone size come from that table. The sample has 110,000 or so clones; around 71% are singletons. The sample consisted of memory CD8+ T cells sorted from blood. Indicated subset: CD45RO+ cells pooled with CCR7-negative TemRA cells. The chain recombines TRBV4-1 with TRBJ1-1, with unresolved D. The receptor comes from a woman aged 25-40 years in good health. DNA for the CDR3: TGCGCCAGCAGCCAAGATCGGTACGGGGTGGGCACTGAAGCTTTCTTT. Residues: CASSQDRYGVGTEAFF.